The 12 T cell receptor beta chains presented below share a single source sample, sequenced in a study of shared clonotypes between healthy human individuals. TCRdb's table, derived via immunoSEQ multiplex PCR, lists solely in-frame clones and lacks some. This sample yields roughly 2.5 million clones, of which more than 80% are seen a single time; around 0.14% belongs to the top ten. The specimen sequenced was naive CD4+ T cells sorted from blood. The subset is: CD45RA+ positively selected. These receptors originate from a young man in good health.

The V gene is TRBV7-3, the J gene TRBJ1-1; TRBD1 matches at 9 bases. CDR1 SGHTA and CDR2 FQGTGA come from the germline V gene. The CDR3 is 15 residues long. The trim removed 4 bases at V and 7 bases at J, leaving 10 bases unmatched. The CDR3 sequence: CASSSTGTGYDEAFF. The CDR3 DNA follows: TGTGCCAGCAGCTCAACCGGGACAGGGTACGATGAAGCTTTCTTT.

This chain connects TRBV27 to TRBJ1-4, with TRBD1 matching 8 bases. J lost 0 bases, V lost 5 bases, and 8 bases had no gene match. Looked up from germline, CDR1 is MNHEY and CDR2 is SMNVEV (reference sequence). The CDR3 contains 17 residues. CDR3 protein: CASSGLDREATNEKLFF. CDR3 nucleotide sequence: TGTGCCAGCAGTGGGCTGGACAGGGAGGCAACTAATGAAAAACTGTTTTTT.

The chain recombines TRBV6-5 with TRBJ2-5, with 8 bases identical to TRBD2. This CDR3 spans 12 amino acids. CDR1 is MNHEY and CDR2 is SVGAGI in the germline V gene. The trim removed 9 bases at V and 5 bases at J, leaving 5 bases unmatched. The CDR3 sequence is CASSRGVETQYF. The CDR3 DNA reads TGTGCCAGTTCGCGGGGGGTCGAGACCCAGTACTTC.

This chain uses TRBV5-4 with TRBJ1-1; TRBD1 agrees at 9 bases. The germline V gene encodes CDR1 SGHNT and CDR2 YYREEE (reference sequence). The CDR3 has 14 residues. With 4 bases clipped from V and 4 bases from J, the junction kept 5 bases outside the gene matches. CDR3 amino acids: CASSVGQGSTEAFF. CDR3 coding DNA: TGTGCCAGCAGCGTAGGACAGGGGTCCACTGAAGCTTTCTTT.

Notes on this clone: The same CDR3 can be traced to other DNA sequences in this sample. The chain recombines TRBV28 with TRBJ2-7; D not certain. The CDR3 covers 10 residues. Germline V gives CDR1 MDHEN, CDR2 SYDVKM. Between the trimmed V and J ends, which lost 2 bases and 7 bases, there was a span of 3 bases. The chain's CDR3 is CASSLKEQYF. CDR3 sequence (DNA): TGTGCCAGCAGTTTAAAGGAGCAGTACTTC.

The chain carries TRBV18 and TRBJ2-5, with D possibly being TRBD2 (5 bases). The CDR3 consists of 12 residues. Germline V gene sequence: CDR1 KGHSH, CDR2 LQKENI. Trimming took 0 bases from V and 9 from J, leaving 8 bases between them. The CDR3, as DNA: TGTGCCAGCTCACCACCCGGAGGAGCCCAGTACTTC. This gives the protein CASSPPGGAQYF.

This sequence joins TRBV5-6 and TRBJ2-3; the match to TRBD2 covers 7 bases. This CDR3 has 14 residues. The germline V gene has CDR1 SGHDT and CDR2 YYEEEE. V was clipped by 3 bases and J by 9 bases; unmatched bases: 10. This CDR3 is CASSSLTSLLTQYF. The CDR3 DNA sequence: TGTGCCAGCAGCTCCCTGACTAGCCTCCTGACGCAGTATTTT. The complete variable domain, with remaining parts taken from reference TRBV5-6 and TRBJ2-3, reads DAGVTQSPTHLIKTRGQQVTLRCSPKSGHDTVSWYQQALGQGPQFIFQYYEEEERQRGNFPDRFSGHQFPNYSSELNVNALLLGDSALYLCASSSLTSLLTQYFGPGTRLTVL.

The V call is TRBV5-1, the J call TRBJ2-1, with 8 bases matching TRBD2. The V and J ends lost 4 bases and 6 bases, in that order; junction bases with no gene match: 9. This CDR3 contains 15 residues. Germline V gene lookup returns CDR1 SGHRS and CDR2 YFSETQ. CDR3 in amino acids: CASSATVLAGNEQFF. The CDR3 nucleotides read TGCGCCAGCAGCGCTACGGTCCTAGCGGGCAATGAGCAGTTCTTC.

This chain joins TRBV27 and TRBJ2-5, with 8 bases aligning to TRBD2. The CDR3 is made up of 13 amino acids. The V and J ends lost 7 bases and 5 bases, in that order; junction bases with no gene match: 6. From germline, CDR1 is MNHEY and CDR2 SMNVEV (reference sequence). The CDR3 DNA is TGTGCCAGCAAGACTAGCGAGGGGGAGACCCAGTACTTC. Translation gives CASKTSEGETQYF.

The chain joins TRBV6-5 to TRBJ2-2; perhaps TRBD1 as D (6 bases). CDR1 MNHEY and CDR2 SVGAGI come from the germline V gene. Trimming left V 1 base short and J 5 bases short, with 8 bases between. CDR3 length: 14 residues. The CDR3 DNA reads TGTGCCAGCAGTTACTTTACAGGGACCGGGGAGCTGTTTTTT. Its protein product is CASSYFTGTGELFF.

The chain combines TRBV30 with TRBJ2-3, with TRBD1 as a possible D gene (6 bases). The V gene lost 5 bases and the J gene lost 1 base, with 22 bases spanning the gap. CDR1 is GTSNPN and CDR2 is SVGIG in the germline V gene (reference sequence). This CDR3 comprises 17 residues. The CDR3 region is CAWGTLRGSGGTDTQYF. The CDR3 bases are TGTGCCTGGGGAACCCTGAGAGGGTCAGGGGGCACAGATACGCAGTATTTT.

The V call is TRBV6-5, the J call TRBJ1-1, with D possibly matching TRBD1 (5 bases). V was clipped by 5 bases and J by 7 bases, with 14 bases between them. Germline V lookup: CDR1 MNHEY, CDR2 SVGAGI. The CDR3 totals 13 residues. DNA for the CDR3: TGTGCCAGCAGTGGGGGGACCTGGAGTGAAGCTTTCTTT. Its translation: CASSGGTWSEAFF.